This T cell receptor (beta chain) was retrieved from a study of cytomegalovirus exposure and HLA in healthy donors. The length of the CDR3 is 13 residues. Germline CDR1 MNHEY, CDR2 SMNVEV (reference sequence). V was pared by 6 bases and J by 0 bases, with 7 bases between. Only a few counts were recorded for this clone. What it binds is unknown. In the PCR, 60 Vbeta and 13 Jbeta primers were used. Assay: immunoSEQ multiplex PCR; the TCRdb copy retains only in-frame clones and omits some. The sample consists of 110,000 or so clones, 70% to 85% of them appearing once. Study results and limitations: There were 150 to 200 TCR beta chains listed as cytomegalovirus-associated.

The sequenced sample was PBMCs. V is TRBV27 and J is TRBJ2-3; D gene uncertain. The TCR comes from a woman under 30 in good health and CMV-seronegative. The CDR3 nucleotides read TGTGCCAGCAGCCACCAGAGCACAGATACGCAGTATTTT. This gives the protein CASSHQSTDTQYF.